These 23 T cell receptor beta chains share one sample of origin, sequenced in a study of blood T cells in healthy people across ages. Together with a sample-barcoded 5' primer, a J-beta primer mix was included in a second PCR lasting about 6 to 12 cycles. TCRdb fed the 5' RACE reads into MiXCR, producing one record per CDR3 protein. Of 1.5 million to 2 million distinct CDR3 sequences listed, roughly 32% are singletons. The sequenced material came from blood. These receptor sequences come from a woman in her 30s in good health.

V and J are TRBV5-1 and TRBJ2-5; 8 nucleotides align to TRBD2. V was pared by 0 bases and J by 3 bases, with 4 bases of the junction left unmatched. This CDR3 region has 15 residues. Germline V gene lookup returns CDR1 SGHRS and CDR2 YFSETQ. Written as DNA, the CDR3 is TGCGCCAGCAGCTTGGGTCCGGGAGGGGAAGAGACCCAGTACTTC. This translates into CASSLGPGGEETQYF.

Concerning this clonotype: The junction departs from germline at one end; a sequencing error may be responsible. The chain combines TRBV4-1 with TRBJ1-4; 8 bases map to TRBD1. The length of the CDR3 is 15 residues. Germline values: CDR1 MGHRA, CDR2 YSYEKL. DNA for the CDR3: TGCGCCAGCAGCCCATTAGACAGGGGCTGGGAAAAGCTGTTTTTT. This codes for CASSPLDRGWEKLFF.

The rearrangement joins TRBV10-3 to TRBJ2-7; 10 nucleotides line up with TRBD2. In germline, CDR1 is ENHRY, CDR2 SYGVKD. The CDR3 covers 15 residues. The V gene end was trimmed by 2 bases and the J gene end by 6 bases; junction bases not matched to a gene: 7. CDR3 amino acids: CAISEGASGSREQYF. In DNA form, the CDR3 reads TGTGCCATCAGTGAGGGGGCTAGCGGGAGTCGCGAGCAGTACTTC.

The CDR3 sequence: CSVEGAGGRNGYTF. The CDR3 DNA sequence: TGCAGCGTTGAAGGGGCCGGGGGGCGGAATGGCTACACCTTC. The V call is TRBV29-1, the J call TRBJ1-2, with a weak D call TRBD1 (6 bases). The germline V gene has CDR1 SQVTM and CDR2 ANQGSEA. The V gene lost 1 base and the J gene lost 6 bases, with 15 bases spanning the gap. The CDR3 contains 14 residues.

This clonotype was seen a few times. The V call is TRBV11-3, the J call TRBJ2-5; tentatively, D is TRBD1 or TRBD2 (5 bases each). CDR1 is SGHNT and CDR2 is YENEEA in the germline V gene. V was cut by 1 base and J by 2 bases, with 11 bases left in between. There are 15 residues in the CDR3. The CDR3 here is CASSLGGDQQETQYF. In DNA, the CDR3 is TGTGCCAGCAGCTTAGGAGGGGACCAACAAGAGACCCAGTACTTC.

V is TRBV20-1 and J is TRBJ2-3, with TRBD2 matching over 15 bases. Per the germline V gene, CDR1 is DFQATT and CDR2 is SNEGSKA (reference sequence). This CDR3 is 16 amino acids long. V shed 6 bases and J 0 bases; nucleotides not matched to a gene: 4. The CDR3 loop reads CSATGLAGGSTDTQYF. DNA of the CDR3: TGCAGTGCCACAGGACTAGCGGGAGGGAGCACAGATACGCAGTATTTT.

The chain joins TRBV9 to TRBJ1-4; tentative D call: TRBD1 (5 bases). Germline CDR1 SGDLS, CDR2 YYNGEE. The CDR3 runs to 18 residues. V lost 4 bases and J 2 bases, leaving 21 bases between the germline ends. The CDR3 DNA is TGTGCCAGCAGCTCCGGGGGGGGACCCGTCCTCACTAATGAAAAACTGTTTTTT. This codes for CASSSGGGPVLTNEKLFF.

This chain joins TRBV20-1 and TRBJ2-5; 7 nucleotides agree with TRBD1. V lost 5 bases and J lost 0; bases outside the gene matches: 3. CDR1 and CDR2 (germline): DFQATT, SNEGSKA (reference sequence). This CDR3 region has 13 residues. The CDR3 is CSACGTDQETQYF. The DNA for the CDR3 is TGCAGTGCTTGTGGGACAGACCAAGAGACCCAGTACTTC.

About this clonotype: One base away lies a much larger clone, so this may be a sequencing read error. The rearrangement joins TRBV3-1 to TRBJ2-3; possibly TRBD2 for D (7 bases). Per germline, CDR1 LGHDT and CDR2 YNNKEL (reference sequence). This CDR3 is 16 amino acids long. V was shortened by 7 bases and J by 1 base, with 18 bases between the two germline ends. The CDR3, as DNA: TGTGCCAGCAACCCTAATGCGGGGGCTGGCACAGATACGCAGTATTTT. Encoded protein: CASNPNAGAGTDTQYF.

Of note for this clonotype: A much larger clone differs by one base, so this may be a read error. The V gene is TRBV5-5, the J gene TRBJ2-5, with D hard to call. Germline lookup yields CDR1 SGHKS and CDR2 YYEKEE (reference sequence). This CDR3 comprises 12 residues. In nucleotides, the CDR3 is TGTGCCAGCAGCCCCCCCCAAGAGGCCCAGTACTTC. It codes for CASSPPQEAQYF.

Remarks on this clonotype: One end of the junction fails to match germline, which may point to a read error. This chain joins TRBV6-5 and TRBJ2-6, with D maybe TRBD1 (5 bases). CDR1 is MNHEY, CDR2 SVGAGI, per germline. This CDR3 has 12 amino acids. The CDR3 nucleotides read TGTACCAGCAGTTCTGGGGCCAATGTCCTGACTTTC. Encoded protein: CTSSSGANVLTF.

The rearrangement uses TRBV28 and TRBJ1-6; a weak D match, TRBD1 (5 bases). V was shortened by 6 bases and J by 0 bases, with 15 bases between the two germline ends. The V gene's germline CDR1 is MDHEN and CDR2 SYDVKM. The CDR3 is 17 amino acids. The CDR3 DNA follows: TGTGCCAGCAGCATGGGACGGGTGAGCTCCTATAATTCACCCCTCCACTTT. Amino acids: CASSMGRVSSYNSPLHF.

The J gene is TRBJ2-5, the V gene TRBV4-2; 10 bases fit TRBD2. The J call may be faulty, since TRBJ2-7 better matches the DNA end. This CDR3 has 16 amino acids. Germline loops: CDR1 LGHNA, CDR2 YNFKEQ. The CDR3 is CASSSRASGSPYEQYF. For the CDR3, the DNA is TGTGCCAGCAGCTCAAGGGCTAGCGGGAGCCCTTACGAGCAGTACTTC.

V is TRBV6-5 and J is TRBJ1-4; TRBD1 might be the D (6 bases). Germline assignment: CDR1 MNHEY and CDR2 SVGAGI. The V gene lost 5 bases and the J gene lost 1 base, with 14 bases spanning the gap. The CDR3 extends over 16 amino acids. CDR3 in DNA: TGTGCCAGCAGTCGAATAGCAGGGGTAACTAATGAAAAACTGTTTTTT. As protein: CASSRIAGVTNEKLFF.

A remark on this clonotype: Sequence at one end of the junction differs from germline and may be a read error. The CDR3: CASSQLPGGLATYDEQFF. In nucleotides, the CDR3 is TGCGCCAGCAGCCAACTACCCGGGGGACTAGCCACCTACGATGAGCAGTTCTTC. This chain uses TRBV4-1 with TRBJ2-1; TRBD2 matches 9 bases. CDR1 and CDR2 (germline): MGHRA, YSYEKL. This CDR3 comprises 18 residues.

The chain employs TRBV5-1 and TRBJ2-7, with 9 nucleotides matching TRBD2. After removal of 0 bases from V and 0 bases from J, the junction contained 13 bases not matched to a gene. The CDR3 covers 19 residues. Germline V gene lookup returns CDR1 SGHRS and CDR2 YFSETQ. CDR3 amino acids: CASSLARLSGRPGSYEQYF. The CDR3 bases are TGCGCCAGCAGCTTGGCCCGACTTAGCGGGAGACCCGGCTCCTACGAGCAGTACTTC.

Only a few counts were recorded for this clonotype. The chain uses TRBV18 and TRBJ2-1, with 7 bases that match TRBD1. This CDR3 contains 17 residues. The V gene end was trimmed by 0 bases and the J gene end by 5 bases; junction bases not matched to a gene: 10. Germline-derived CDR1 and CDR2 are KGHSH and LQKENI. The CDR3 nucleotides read TGTGCCAGCTCACCACCGGTCGCACAGGGGTTGAACAATGAGCAGTTCTTC. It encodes CASSPPVAQGLNNEQFF.

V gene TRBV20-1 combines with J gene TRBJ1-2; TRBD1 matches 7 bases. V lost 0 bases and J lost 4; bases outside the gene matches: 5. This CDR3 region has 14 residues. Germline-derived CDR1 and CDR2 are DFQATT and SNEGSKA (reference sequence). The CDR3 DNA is TGCAGTGCTAGAGAATCCGGGACAGCCTATGGCTACACCTTC. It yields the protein CSARESGTAYGYTF.

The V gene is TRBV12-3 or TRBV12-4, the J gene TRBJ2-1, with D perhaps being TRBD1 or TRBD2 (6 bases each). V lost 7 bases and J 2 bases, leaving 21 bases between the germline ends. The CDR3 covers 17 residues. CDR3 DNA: TGTGCCAGCAAACCCGGGGGCGGTCCCGGGGCCTACAATGAGCAGTTCTTC. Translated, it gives CASKPGGGPGAYNEQFF.

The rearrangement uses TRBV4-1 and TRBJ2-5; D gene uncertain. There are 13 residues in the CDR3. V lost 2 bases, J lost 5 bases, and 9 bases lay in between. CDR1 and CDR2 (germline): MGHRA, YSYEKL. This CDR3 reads CASSQPPAETQYF. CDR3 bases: TGCGCCAGCAGCCAACCCCCCGCGGAGACCCAGTACTTC.

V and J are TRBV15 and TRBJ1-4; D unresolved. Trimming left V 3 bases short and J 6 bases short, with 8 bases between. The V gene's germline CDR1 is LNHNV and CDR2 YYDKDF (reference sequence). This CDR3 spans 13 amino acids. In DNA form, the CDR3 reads TGTGCCACCAGCAGGGATGTGGATGAAAAACTGTTTTTT. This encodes CATSRDVDEKLFF. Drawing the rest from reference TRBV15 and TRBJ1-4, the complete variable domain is DAMVIQNPRYQVTQFGKPVTLSCSQTLNHNVMYWYQQKSSQAPKLLFHYYDKDFNNEADTPDNFQSRRPNTSFCFLDIRSPGLGDTAMYLCATSRDVDEKLFFGSGTQLSVL.

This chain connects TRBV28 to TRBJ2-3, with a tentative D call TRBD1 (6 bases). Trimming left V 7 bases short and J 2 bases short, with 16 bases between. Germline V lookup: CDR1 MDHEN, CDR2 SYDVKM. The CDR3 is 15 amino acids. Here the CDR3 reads CASIIGGRPTDTQYF. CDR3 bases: TGTGCCAGCATCATAGGGGGAAGGCCCACAGATACGCAGTATTTT.

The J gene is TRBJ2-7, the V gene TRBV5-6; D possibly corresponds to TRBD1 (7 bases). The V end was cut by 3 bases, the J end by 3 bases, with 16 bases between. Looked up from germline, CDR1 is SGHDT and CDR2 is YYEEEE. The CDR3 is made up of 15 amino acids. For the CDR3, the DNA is TGTGCCAGCAGCTCCTGGGGGGACAGTCTCTACGAGCAGTACTTC. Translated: CASSSWGDSLYEQYF.